The clone carrying this T cell receptor (beta chain) occurred a few times. Its specificity is not known. This specimen comes from a study of naive and memory T cell subsets. Whole-study findings and limits: Especially in CD8 cells, naive repertoires contained a few larger clonotypes, possibly CD45RA-re-expressing memory cells.

An equimolar mix of two oligonucleotides served as the beta constant-region primer for TRBC1 and TRBC2. Four rounds of PCR amplified the ligated cDNA using nested alpha and beta constant-region primers plus SP2. TCRdb analysed the UMI-ligation and nested PCR reads with MiXCR anew, one entry per CDR3 protein. The top ten hold approximately 0.14% of the sample, which has 98,000 or so distinct CDR3 sequences, 10% to 12% seen once. Sample: naive CD4+ T cells from blood. This TCR derives from a human donor in good health.

This CDR3 is CASSPGRGGYGYTF. In DNA form, the CDR3 reads TGTGCCAGCTCACCAGGAAGAGGAGGCTATGGCTACACCTTC. J is TRBJ1-2 and V is TRBV18; D gene ambiguous. From germline, CDR1 is KGHSH and CDR2 LQKENI. This CDR3 has 14 amino acids. V was shortened by 2 bases and J by 4 bases, with 11 bases between the two germline ends.